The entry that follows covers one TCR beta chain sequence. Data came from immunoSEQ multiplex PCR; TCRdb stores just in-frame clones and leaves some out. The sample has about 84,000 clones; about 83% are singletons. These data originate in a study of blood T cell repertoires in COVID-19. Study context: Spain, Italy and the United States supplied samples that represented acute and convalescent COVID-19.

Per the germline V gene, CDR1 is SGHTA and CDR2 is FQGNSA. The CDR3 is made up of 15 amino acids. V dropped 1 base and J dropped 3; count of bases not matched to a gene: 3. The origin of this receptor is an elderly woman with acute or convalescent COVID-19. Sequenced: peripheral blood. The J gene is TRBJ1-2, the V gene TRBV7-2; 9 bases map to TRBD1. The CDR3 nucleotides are TGTGCCAGCAGCTTAGTACAGGGGGCGGACTATGGCTACACCTTC. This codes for CASSLVQGADYGYTF.